The 9 T cell receptor beta chains presented below share a single source sample, sequenced in a study of T-cell reconstitution after alpha-beta-depleted transplantation in children. The TCRbeta library was prepared with unique molecular identifiers. TCRdb used MiXCR to reprocess the PCR reads, holding one entry per CDR3 protein. Seen here are roughly 200,000 distinct CDR3 sequences, around 9.2% observed once, and the top ten hold 35%. This specimen was PBMCs, mostly from graft donor cells, taken 360 days after TCRalphabeta/CD19-depleted stem cell transplant. Receptor source: a male patient aged 2 to 9 who had a stem cell transplant for acute myeloid leukemia, so the T cells may come from the graft donor.

This chain uses TRBV20-1 with TRBJ2-5, with 10 bases lining up with TRBD2. There are 15 residues in the CDR3. V shed 4 bases, J shed 2 bases, and the junction held 7 bases outside the gene matches. Germline CDR1 and CDR2: DFQATT and SNEGSKA (reference sequence). CDR3 bases: TGCAGTGCTAAGCGGGGGGGGAACCCACAAGAGACCCAGTACTTC. Its protein is CSAKRGGNPQETQYF.

The CDR3 loop is CSARVKRSSYNEQFF. The CDR3, as DNA: TGCAGTGCTAGGGTTAAGCGTAGCTCCTACAATGAGCAGTTCTTC. The rearrangement links TRBV20-1 to TRBJ2-1; D gene ambiguous. The CDR3 consists of 15 residues. Germline lookup yields CDR1 DFQATT and CDR2 SNEGSKA (reference sequence). The V end was cut by 3 bases, the J end by 0 bases, with 12 bases between.

This clonotype was seen a handful of times. The rearrangement links TRBV7-3 to TRBJ2-2; D may correspond to TRBD1 or TRBD2 (5 bases each). Deletions cut 3 bases from V and 4 bases from J, with 15 bases between. Germline CDR1 SGHTA, CDR2 FQGTGA. The CDR3 consists of 16 residues. As DNA, the CDR3 is TGTGCCAGCAGCTTTGGGCCGGGACCTATCACCGGGGAGCTGTTTTTT. It codes for CASSFGPGPITGELFF.

The CDR3 loop reads CASSVSGQQNYEQYF. The CDR3 nucleotides are TGTGCCAGCAGCGTCTCGGGACAGCAAAACTACGAGCAGTACTTC. The V and J genes are TRBV7-9 and TRBJ2-7, with 7 bases matching TRBD1. This CDR3 spans 15 amino acids. J was trimmed by 3 bases and V by 5 bases; bases with no gene match: 10. Germline V lookup: CDR1 SEHNR, CDR2 FQNEAQ (reference sequence).

This clonotype occurred many times. The chain links TRBV5-1 to TRBJ2-7; D remains unclear. Between the trimmed V and J ends, which lost 0 bases and 2 bases, there was a span of 9 bases. The CDR3 length is 14 residues. Germline V lookup: CDR1 SGHRS, CDR2 YFSETQ. DNA for the CDR3: TGCGCCAGCAGCTTGGAAGGGTTTGCCTACGAGCAGTACTTC. Protein sequence: CASSLEGFAYEQYF.

The V gene is TRBV16, the J gene TRBJ2-3; D call uncertain. Germline values: CDR1 KGHSY, CDR2 FQNENV. The CDR3 is made up of 14 amino acids. Trimming took 1 base from V and 4 from J, leaving 9 bases between them. The chain's CDR3 is CASSQWQDPDTQYF. The CDR3 DNA sequence: TGTGCCAGCAGCCAATGGCAGGACCCAGATACGCAGTATTTT.

The sample holds many counts of this clonotype. The rearrangement joins TRBV20-1 to TRBJ2-1, with D unclear. Trimming removed 1 base from V and 2 bases from J, with 6 bases in between. There are 13 residues in the CDR3. Germline V gene sequence: CDR1 DFQATT, CDR2 SNEGSKA (reference sequence). The CDR3 sequence: CSARAQPYNEQFF. The CDR3 DNA sequence: TGCAGTGCTAGAGCTCAACCCTACAATGAGCAGTTCTTC.

This clonotype was found a few times. This sequence joins TRBV6-5 and TRBJ1-2, with a weak D call TRBD1 (5 bases). Trimming removed 0 bases from V and 0 bases from J, with 11 bases in between. Looked up from germline, CDR1 is MNHEY and CDR2 is SVGAGI. This CDR3 has 16 amino acids. CDR3 coding DNA: TGTGCCAGCAGTTACTCCACGCAGACAGCTAACTATGGCTACACCTTC. As protein: CASSYSTQTANYGYTF.

The CDR3 loop is CASSEYRGLYTEAFF. The CDR3 region has the DNA TGTGCCAGCAGTGAATACCGAGGACTATACACTGAAGCTTTCTTT. The chain recombines TRBV25-1 with TRBJ1-1; D is uncertain. CDR3 size: 15 residues. Germline values: CDR1 MGHDK, CDR2 SYGVNS. V gave up 0 bases and J gave up 3 bases, with 11 bases separating them.